These T cell receptor beta chains were read from a single sample in a study of tumor-infiltrating lymphocytes in primary liver carcinoma. TCRdb called the multiplex PCR reads again in MiXCR, with one record for every CDR3 protein. The sample contains about 320,000 distinct CDR3 sequences, around 50% of which appear only once. Sequencing was carried out using peripheral blood. These receptors all come from a woman aged 25 to 39 with primary liver carcinoma and hepatitis B virus infection. CDR3s include the opening cysteine and the closing phenylalanine or tryptophan.

>TRBJ1-2|TRBV4-1
CASSQDPGRGIHVYTF
>TRBJ2-2|TRBV12-3/TRBV12-4
CASSLRTGGSGELFF
>TRBJ2-2|TRBV10-2
CASSITSGELFF
>TRBJ2-5|TRBV6-1
CASSDADRVETQYF
>TRBJ1-1|TRBV28
CTSSRARGEAFF
>TRBJ2-3|TRBV6-1
CASSDWGSSTDTQYF
>TRBJ2-1|TRBV11-3
CTSNGADYNEQFF
>TRBJ2-5|TRBV6-5
CAISYSDREETQYF
>TRBJ2-3|TRBV28
CASSTRLAGNTDTQYF
>TRBJ2-2|TRBV12-3/TRBV12-4
CASNLEPRDTGELFF
>TRBJ2-3|TRBV10-3
CAAEGTDTQYF
>TRBJ2-1|TRBV5-6
CASSILPGQGANEQFF
>TRBJ2-5|TRBV5-5
CAGSYGTAGETQYF
>TRBJ2-7|TRBV10-2
CATSSILVGGRYEQYF
>TRBJ2-5|TRBV28
CAGSILETQYF
>TRBJ2-1|TRBV28
CAGSREVSREQFF
>TRBJ2-6|TRBV30
CACGVKKPGANVLTF
>TRBJ2-3|TRBV4-1
CASSLKGGIDTQYF
>TRBJ1-6|TRBV5-6
CASSLGVSPPLHF
>TRBJ2-7|TRBV19
CASEIPLIAFSFDEQYF
>TRBJ1-2|TRBV5-6
CASSPGTGVQGYTF
>TRBJ2-2|TRBV29-1
CSLDGTANTGGLFF
>TRBJ1-2|TRBV28
CASSSYSTAYGYTF
>TRBJ2-7|TRBV6-5
CASRGYGTGSFEQYF
>TRBJ1-4|TRBV12-3/TRBV12-4
CASSIRTGLGEKLFF
>TRBJ2-7|TRBV28
CTSSLTSGEAYEQYF
>TRBJ2-1|TRBV29-1
CSVPGGLSAKYYSYNEQFF
>TRBJ1-1|TRBV13
CASSLELYPDSTEAFF
>TRBJ2-7|TRBV11-2
CASISDPRIEQYF
>TRBJ2-3|TRBV4-2
CDSSQDTADTQYF
>TRBJ2-7|TRBV7-9
CASSLAPTIHMQYF
>TRBJ1-4|TRBV5-6
CASSLLRGEKLFF
>TRBJ2-7|TRBV12-3/TRBV12-4
CASAPSSYEQYF
>TRBJ2-3|TRBV11-2
CASNPRVVQYF
>TRBJ2-7|TRBV5-6
CASSLGYGVSYEQYF
>TRBJ1-5|TRBV4-1
CASSQEQGSNQPQHF
>TRBJ2-1|TRBV12-3/TRBV12-4
CASSLNGQMYNEQFF
>TRBJ2-3|TRBV10-3
CAINEMLADTQYF
>TRBJ2-1|TRBV5-8
CASSRDSSYKEQFF
>TRBJ2-2|TRBV6-1
CASRKGQGGGGIAQTGELFF
>TRBJ2-7|TRBV4-2
CASSQDARDRTSYEQYF
>TRBJ1-2|TRBV7-9
CASSLSLGTHGYTF
>TRBJ2-1|TRBV30
CAWSVLVRGSEQFF
>TRBJ2-7|TRBV28
CASSSPGQGNYEQYF
>TRBJ2-1|TRBV6-5
CASSYYQTSSSYNEQFF
>TRBJ2-5|TRBV6-8
CASSYVDQETQYF
>TRBJ1-1|TRBV6-2/TRBV6-3
CASSVTSNTEAFF
>TRBJ2-5|TRBV11-2
CASSLGPLGESQYF
>TRBJ2-7|TRBV13
CASSSRFESEQYF
>TRBJ2-2|TRBV6-1
CASREQTGITGELFF
>TRBJ2-3|TRBV25-1
CASSDRRDRGSTDTQYF
>TRBJ1-5|TRBV6-5
CASSQTTYRGNQPQHF
>TRBJ2-7|TRBV12-3/TRBV12-4
CASSSGSLPLYEQYF
>TRBJ2-7|TRBV6-6
CASSPRGTGSTYEQYF
>TRBJ2-1|TRBV11-2
CASRQLNEQFF
>TRBJ2-7|TRBV4-3
CASSKDRTRITYEQCF
>TRBJ1-1|TRBV29-1
CSVVTGWSTEAFF